This TCR beta chain was observed in a study of blood T cell repertoires in COVID-19. Study as a whole: T cells, B-cell-depleted T cells, or PBMCs provided the cDNA or gDNA that served as material.

The method was immunoSEQ multiplex PCR; TCRdb's version includes in-frame clones alone and lacks a portion of them. The top ten clones hold about 5% of a sample with around 75,000 clones, almost 90% of them seen once. Germline V gives CDR1 MNHEY, CDR2 SMNVEV (reference sequence). This CDR3 has 11 amino acids. Trimming took off 6 bases at V and 7 bases at J, with 7 bases between the two ends. This clonotype was obtained from a man aged 45-65 years with acute or convalescent COVID-19. V usage is TRBV27 and J usage is TRBJ2-1; the D gene is possibly TRBD2 (5 bases). Source material: peripheral blood. CDR3 region: CASSRGNEQFF. The CDR3 coding sequence is TGTGCCAGCAGCAGAGGGAATGAGCAGTTCTTC.